The 10 T cell receptor beta chains in this list originate from one sample, sequenced in a study of identical twins. TCRdb re-derived calls from the 5' RACE reads in MiXCR, one entry per CDR3 protein. Of approximately 670,000 distinct CDR3 sequences in the sample, approximately 6% were seen once. The material sequenced was naive T cells sorted from blood. These TCRs come from a man between 18 and 29 years old in good health.

This clonotype was found a few times. The CDR3 protein is CASSLSPGSGGELFF. The CDR3 bases are TGCGCCAGCAGCTTGAGCCCCGGGAGCGGCGGGGAGCTGTTTTTT. The chain uses TRBV5-1 and TRBJ2-2, with D perhaps matching TRBD2 (6 bases). Germline assignment: CDR1 SGHRS and CDR2 YFSETQ. Trimming shortened V by 1 base and J by 7 bases, and 14 bases separated the two germline ends. The CDR3 is made up of 15 amino acids.

In DNA, the CDR3 is TGTGCCAGCAGTGGGAGTGCAACTAATGAAAAACTGTTTTTT. Its translation: CASSGSATNEKLFF. The genes are TRBV12-3 or TRBV12-4 and TRBJ1-4, with D unclear. The length of the CDR3 is 14 residues. V gave up 5 bases and J gave up 0 bases, with 7 bases separating them.

This clonotype was recorded only once. The chain links TRBV25-1 to TRBJ2-1; D unclear. The CDR3 has 15 residues. Trimming left V 6 bases short and J 4 bases short, with 16 bases between. Germline CDR1 and CDR2: MGHDK and SYGVNS. CDR3 in DNA: TGTGCCAGCAGCCCCGAAGGGCAGAGATACAATGAGCAGTTCTTC. Translating gives CASSPEGQRYNEQFF.

The chain recombines TRBV7-2 with TRBJ2-1, with no clear D. The CDR3 totals 16 residues. The V end was cut by 5 bases, the J end by 2 bases, with 16 bases between. CDR1 is SGHTA, CDR2 FQGNSA, per germline. The CDR3 region is CASSPGPLDTYNEQFF. The DNA of the CDR3 is TGTGCCAGCAGCCCCGGCCCGCTTGACACCTACAATGAGCAGTTCTTC.

This clonotype was detected many times. The chain uses TRBV5-1 and TRBJ2-5, with D perhaps matching TRBD1 (8 bases). Trimming stripped 4 bases from V and 5 bases from J, with 24 bases between. There are 17 residues in the CDR3. Germline CDR1 reads SGHRS; CDR2 reads YFSETQ. The CDR3 loop reads CASSRGGVAGQEETQYF. CDR3 DNA: TGCGCCAGCAGCAGGGGGGGAGTGGCGGGACAGGAGGAGACCCAGTACTTC.

This clonotype was observed a handful of times. The chain links TRBV3-1 to TRBJ2-1; unclear D gene. Trimming left V 3 bases short and J 6 bases short, with 9 bases between. CDR3 length equals 13 residues. The V gene's germline CDR1 is LGHDT and CDR2 YNNKEL (reference sequence). CDR3 sequence: CASSQSRVNEQFF. The CDR3 bases are TGTGCCAGCAGCCAGAGCAGAGTCAATGAGCAGTTCTTC.

This clonotype was counted ten times or more. This sequence joins TRBV5-1 and TRBJ1-2; 7 bases fit TRBD1. Germline V gene sequence: CDR1 SGHRS, CDR2 YFSETQ. The CDR3 sequence is 13 residues long. Trimming removed 3 bases from V and 4 bases from J; junction bases left unmatched: 3. CDR3 region: CASSWDSTYGYTF. Written as DNA, the CDR3 is TGCGCCAGCAGCTGGGACAGCACCTATGGCTACACCTTC. Full variable domain (outside the CDR3, taken from reference TRBV5-1 and TRBJ1-2): KAGVTQTPRYLIKTRGQQVTLSCSPISGHRSVSWYQQTPGQGLQFLFEYFSETQRNKGNFPGRFSGRQFSNSRSEMNVSTLELGDSALYLCASSWDSTYGYTFGSGTRLTVV.

The CDR3 is CASSHGAIGTSSYNEQYF. DNA of the CDR3: TGTGCCAGCAGCCACGGGGCGATCGGGACGAGCTCCTACAATGAGCAGTACTTC. V is TRBV11-2 and J is TRBJ2-1, with D perhaps given as TRBD1 or TRBD2 (5 bases each). The tail of the sequence fits TRBJ2-7 better, so the J call may be wrong. The CDR3 loop spans 18 amino acids. The germline V gene has CDR1 SGHAT and CDR2 FQNNGV.

The rearrangement joins TRBV2 to TRBJ2-5, with 8 bases aligning to TRBD2. In germline, CDR1 is SNHLY, CDR2 FYNNEI. The CDR3 consists of 14 residues. V gave up 7 bases and J gave up 1 base; unmatched junction bases: 5. The CDR3 sequence is CASNGRAVQETQYF. The CDR3 DNA follows: TGTGCCAGCAACGGGAGGGCTGTCCAAGAGACCCAGTACTTC. Looking up the rest from reference TRBV2 and TRBJ2-5 gives the full variable domain: EPEVTQTPSHQVTQMGQEVILRCVPISNHLYFYWYRQILGQKVEFLVSFYNNEISEKSEIFDDQFSVERPDGSNFTLKIRSTKLEDSAMYFCASNGRAVQETQYFGPGTRLLVL.

CDR3 bases: TGCAGTGCCACCAAACTAGCGAGCTCCTACAATGAGCAGTTCTTC. This codes for CSATKLASSYNEQFF. The chain couples TRBV20-1 to TRBJ2-1, with 7 bases aligning to TRBD2. The germline V gene encodes CDR1 DFQATT and CDR2 SNEGSKA (reference sequence). The CDR3 has 15 residues. The V gene end was trimmed by 6 bases and the J gene end by 0 bases; junction bases not matched to a gene: 8.